A single sample gave rise to the 10 T cell receptor beta chains below, sequenced in a study of cytomegalovirus exposure and HLA in healthy donors. With 60 Vbeta and 13 Jbeta primers, the PCR was carried out. TCRdb's table, derived via immunoSEQ multiplex PCR, lists solely in-frame clones and lacks some. The data show some 170,000 clones, with around four fifths seen just once and approximately 4% held by the top ten. The specimen sequenced was PBMCs. Receptor source: a man between 50 and 59 years old in good health and CMV-seropositive.

The chain combines TRBV11-1 with TRBJ1-1; D is possibly TRBD1 (5 bases). CDR1 and CDR2 from the germline V gene are SGHAT and FQDESV (reference sequence). The CDR3 length is 14 residues. Trimming stripped 7 bases from V and 1 base from J, with 13 bases between. CDR3 coding DNA: TGTGCCAGCACCCTTAGACAGCAGAACACTGAAGCTTTCTTT. Translated, it gives CASTLRQQNTEAFF.

The V gene is TRBV4-1, the J gene TRBJ1-4; D is unclear. CDR1 MGHRA and CDR2 YSYEKL come from the germline V gene. Trimming shortened V by 4 bases and J by 5 bases, and 11 bases separated the two germline ends. The CDR3 is made up of 14 amino acids. CDR3 nucleotides: TGCGCCAGCAGCCGGCTCGGACTGAATGAAAAACTGTTTTTT. It specifies CASSRLGLNEKLFF.

This clone appeared once. The chain employs TRBV5-4 and TRBJ2-3, with 8 nucleotides matching TRBD2. The V segment lost 0 bases and the J segment 4 bases; nucleotides outside the gene matches: 10. This CDR3 spans 17 amino acids. Germline CDR1 reads SGHNT; CDR2 reads YYREEE (reference sequence). Here the CDR3 DNA reads TGTGCCAGCAGCTTGGGTGGAGGCGGGACTAGAGCAGATACGCAGTATTTT. Encoded protein: CASSLGGGGTRADTQYF.

The V and J genes are TRBV9 and TRBJ2-2; TRBD2 agrees at 9 bases. In germline, CDR1 is SGDLS, CDR2 YYNGEE. The length of the CDR3 is 18 residues. V shed 0 bases and J 2 bases; nucleotides not matched to a gene: 8. The CDR3 DNA reads TGTGCCAGCAGCGTAGATTTAGCGGGGGCTACTAACACCGGGGAGCTGTTTTTT. It codes for CASSVDLAGATNTGELFF.

The genes are TRBV5-1 and TRBJ2-1; D gene unclear. Trimming took 4 bases from V and 0 from J, leaving 11 bases between them. The CDR3 runs to 15 residues. Looked up from germline, CDR1 is SGHRS and CDR2 is YFSETQ. Here the CDR3 DNA reads TGCGCCAGCAGCCCAAACCCTAGCTCCTACAATGAGCAGTTCTTC. It translates to CASSPNPSSYNEQFF.

The gene calls are TRBV5-4 and TRBJ2-3; 12 nucleotides match TRBD1. Germline V gene data show CDR1 as SGHNT and CDR2 as YYREEE (reference sequence). J lost 4 bases, V lost 7 bases, and 7 bases had no gene match. This CDR3 spans 15 amino acids. The CDR3 region has the DNA TGTGCCAGCTCCACCGGGACAGGGGGCGCAGATACGCAGTATTTT. As protein: CASSTGTGGADTQYF.

The chain has TRBV10-3 and TRBJ1-2; 8 nucleotides align to TRBD1. In germline, CDR1 is ENHRY, CDR2 SYGVKD. The CDR3 is 13 amino acids. J lost 4 bases, V lost 7 bases, and 5 bases had no gene match. The CDR3 here is CAINQQGGYGYTF. In DNA form, the CDR3 reads TGTGCCATCAACCAACAGGGGGGCTATGGCTACACCTTC.

This clone showed up just a few times. The rearrangement links TRBV6-5 to TRBJ1-5; the D gene is possibly TRBD1 (6 bases). From germline, CDR1 is MNHEY and CDR2 SVGAGI. The CDR3 extends over 15 amino acids. V lost 5 bases and J lost 2, with 13 bases in between. The CDR3 DNA sequence: TGTGCCAGCAGTCCCAGGGGTTATGGCAATCAGCCCCAGCATTTT. As protein: CASSPRGYGNQPQHF.

The CDR3 coding sequence is TGCGCCAGCAGCTTGGCGGGAACCTACGAGCAGTACTTC. This gives the protein CASSLAGTYEQYF. The chain combines TRBV5-1 with TRBJ2-7; TRBD2 might be the D (5 bases). In germline, CDR1 is SGHRS, CDR2 YFSETQ. V was pared by 0 bases and J by 2 bases, with 6 bases between. The CDR3 loop spans 13 amino acids.

The V and J genes are TRBV29-1 and TRBJ2-5, with a possible D match to TRBD2 (6 bases). The closer fit of TRBJ2-7 to the DNA end suggests the J call may be wrong. The CDR3 sequence is 13 residues long. The germline CDR1 and CDR2 sequences are SQVTM and ANQGSEA. The CDR3 coding sequence is TGCAGCGTTTCCGGCGGGAAGGTCGCCGAGCAGTACTTC. It is translated as CSVSGGKVAEQYF.